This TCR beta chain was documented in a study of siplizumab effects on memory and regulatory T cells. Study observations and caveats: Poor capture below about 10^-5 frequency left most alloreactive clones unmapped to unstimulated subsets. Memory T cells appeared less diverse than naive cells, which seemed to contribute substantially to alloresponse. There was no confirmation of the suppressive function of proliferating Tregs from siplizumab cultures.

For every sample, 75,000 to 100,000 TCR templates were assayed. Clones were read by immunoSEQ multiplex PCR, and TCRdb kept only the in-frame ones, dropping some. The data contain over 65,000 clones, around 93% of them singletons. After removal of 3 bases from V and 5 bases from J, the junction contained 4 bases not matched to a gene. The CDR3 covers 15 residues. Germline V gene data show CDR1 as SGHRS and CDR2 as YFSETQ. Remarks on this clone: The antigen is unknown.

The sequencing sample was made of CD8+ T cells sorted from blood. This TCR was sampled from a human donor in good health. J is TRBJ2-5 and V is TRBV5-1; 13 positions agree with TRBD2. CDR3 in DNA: TGCGCCAGCAGCTGGACTAGCGGGAGTTATGAGACCCAGTACTTC. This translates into CASSWTSGSYETQYF.